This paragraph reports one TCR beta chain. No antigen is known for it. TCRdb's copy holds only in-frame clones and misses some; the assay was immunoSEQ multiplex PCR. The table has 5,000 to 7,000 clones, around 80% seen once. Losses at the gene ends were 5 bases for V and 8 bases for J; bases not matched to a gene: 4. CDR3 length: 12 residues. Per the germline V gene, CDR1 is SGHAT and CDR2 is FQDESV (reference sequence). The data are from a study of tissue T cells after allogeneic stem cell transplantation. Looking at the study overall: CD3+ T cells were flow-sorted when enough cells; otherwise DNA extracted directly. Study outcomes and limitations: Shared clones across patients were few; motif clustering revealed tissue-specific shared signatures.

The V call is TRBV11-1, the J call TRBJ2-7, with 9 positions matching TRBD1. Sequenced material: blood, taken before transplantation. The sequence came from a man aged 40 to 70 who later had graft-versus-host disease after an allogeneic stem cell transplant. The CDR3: CASSRQGEKQYF. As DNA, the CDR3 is TGTGCCAGCAGCAGACAGGGGGAGAAGCAGTACTTC.